Reported below is one T cell receptor (beta chain). As yet, its antigen is unknown. V was trimmed by 0 bases and J by 1 base, leaving 10 bases between them. This CDR3 has 15 residues. The germline V gene has CDR1 SGHTS and CDR2 YDEGEE. The sample belongs to a study of CD8 T cell repertoires and HIV-1 epitope variants. As for the study in general: Control wells had CMV/EBV/flu peptides, negative Ebola AY9, or no peptide.

TCRdb's table, derived via immunoSEQ multiplex PCR, lists solely in-frame clones and lacks some. The data hold more than 6,500 clones, with roughly 60% observed a single time. Sequences were obtained from cultured CD8+ T cells derived from PBMCs. The chain is built from TRBV5-8 and TRBJ1-1; TRBD1 is a possible D gene (5 bases). The sequence was obtained from a male donor with HIV. CDR3 in amino acids: CASSLAGTENTEAFF. The CDR3 DNA follows: TGTGCCAGCAGCTTGGCGGGGACGGAGAACACTGAAGCTTTCTTT.